This TCR beta chain was observed in a study of T cell repertoires in ileal Crohn's disease. The table came from immunoSEQ multiplex PCR; TCRdb's copy has only in-frame clones and leaves some out. The sample records about 17,000 clones, 70% to 80% being singletons. The study's findings and limits: Mucosal expansions were suggested to be mainly CD8 T cells.

About this clone itself: Its antigen is undetermined.

The ends lost 4 bases at V and 4 bases at J; junction bases unmatched: 3. Germline V gene sequence: CDR1 SGDLS, CDR2 YYNGEE. The CDR3 runs to 13 residues. This sample's time point: inflamed ileum from the surgical specimen. The sample was ileal tissue. This sequence joins TRBV9 and TRBJ2-5; TRBD1 matches at 8 bases. This clonotype was sampled from an adult with Crohn's disease. CDR3 DNA sequence: TGTGCCAGCAGCCGACAGGGGTTAGAGACCCAGTACTTC. It translates to CASSRQGLETQYF.